This T cell receptor beta chain comes out of a study of blood T cell repertoires in COVID-19. Study background: PBMCs, B-cell-depleted T cells, or T cells were the source of the cDNA or gDNA that made up the material.

The method was immunoSEQ multiplex PCR; TCRdb's version includes in-frame clones alone and lacks a portion of them. The sample lists about 130,000 clones; 88% were seen once. This clone was observed a few times. V lost 4 bases, J lost 1 base, and 14 bases stayed unmatched. The germline CDR1 and CDR2 sequences are LNHDA and SQIVND (reference sequence). CDR3 length: 19 residues. The V gene is TRBV19, the J gene TRBJ2-1; 9 bases match TRBD2. This TCR was recovered from a middle-aged man with acute or convalescent COVID-19. Material: peripheral blood. The CDR3: CASSTQAGGFVRSYNEQFF. The CDR3 DNA is TGTGCCAGTAGTACCCAAGCGGGAGGTTTCGTTAGGTCCTACAATGAGCAGTTCTTC.